This T cell receptor beta chain was retrieved from a study of T-cell reconstitution after alpha-beta-depleted transplantation in children. Construction of the TCRbeta library involved unique molecular identifiers. TCRdb used MiXCR to reprocess the PCR reads, holding one entry per CDR3 protein. The sample lists 550,000 to 600,000 distinct CDR3 sequences, 23% occurring once. Findings of the study overall: Diversity and T-cell counts at one year after transplant derived mostly from new T cells. High day-60 TCRbeta diversity in some patients came from surviving recipient T cells and thymic progenitors. Several hundred graft clones that had expanded were reportedly the source of alpha-beta T cells about two months after transplant.

For this clonotype: As yet, its antigen is unknown.

Trimming took 8 bases from V and 5 from J, leaving 14 bases between them. From germline, CDR1 is SQVTM and CDR2 ANQGSEA. The CDR3 has 12 amino acids. The chain carries TRBV29-1 and TRBJ2-3, with D possibly TRBD1 on 6 matching bases. The source was PBMCs, mostly from graft donor cells, collected 360 days after TCRalphabeta/CD19-depleted stem cell transplant. This sequence was found in a boy under three years old who had a stem cell transplant for acute myeloid leukemia, so the T cells may come from the graft donor. The DNA of the CDR3 is TGCAGCTTAGGGCAGGGGTTAGATACGCAGTATTTT. Protein: CSLGQGLDTQYF.